This entry features one TCR beta chain sequence. Its target is not known. This sample was included in a study of T cells in narcolepsy. Overall study: Patients with NT1 or NT2 and healthy control donors were enrolled. Whole-study findings and limits: Autoreactive HCRT-specific and TRIB2-specific clonotypes were marked in same-patient CSF-versus-blood CD4+ comparisons.

Clones were read by immunoSEQ multiplex PCR, and TCRdb kept only the in-frame ones, dropping some. The table has under 20,000 clones, 85% to 90% seen once. Trimming shortened V by 2 bases and J by 4 bases, and 12 bases separated the two germline ends. The CDR3 spans 14 residues. CDR1 SEHNR and CDR2 FQNEAQ come from the germline V gene (reference sequence). The sample consisted of memory (CD45RA-) CD4+ T cells from blood. The chain has TRBV7-9 and TRBJ2-7, with D perhaps matching TRBD1 or TRBD2 (5 bases each). This clonotype was sampled from a human donor in good health. This chain's CDR3 is CASSLSGDSYEQYF. The CDR3 DNA follows: TGTGCCAGCAGCTTAAGCGGAGACAGTTACGAGCAGTACTTC.